Listed below are T cell receptor beta chains from one sample, sequenced in a study of cytomegalovirus exposure and HLA in healthy donors. Only in-frame clones appear in the TCRdb table, and some are missing; sequencing was by immunoSEQ multiplex PCR. The sample carries some 180,000 clones, around 86% recorded once. The specimen sequenced was PBMCs. These receptors were taken from a male donor in good health and CMV-seronegative. Both conserved end residues are part of each CDR3. A D gene is named only where the DNA matches it firmly. Size values are once, few and many counts, or a class for expanded clones, and some rows have none.

D gene	clone size	V gene	CDR3 length	J gene	CDR3 protein	CDR3 DNA
TRBD1	.	TRBV6-1	15	TRBJ2-7	CASRTSQGISYEQYF	TGTGCCAGCAGAACTTCACAGGGGATCTCCTACGAGCAGTACTTC
.	.	TRBV2	13	TRBJ2-7	CASTQGPAYEQYF	TGTGCCAGCACCCAGGGCCCCGCCTACGAGCAGTACTTC
TRBD1	.	TRBV5-5	13	TRBJ1-1	CASRTGVNTEAFF	TGTGCCAGCAGGACAGGGGTGAACACTGAAGCTTTCTTT
.	.	TRBV11-2	12	TRBJ2-1	CASSLPDNEQFF	TGTGCCAGCAGCCTCCCCGACAATGAGCAGTTCTTC
TRBD1	.	TRBV5-1	15	TRBJ1-4	CASSFQGARNEKLFF	TGCGCCAGCAGCTTTCAGGGGGCGCGGAATGAAAAACTGTTTTTT
TRBD2	.	TRBV7-9	15	TRBJ2-5	CASTKPWTSGETQYF	TGTGCCAGCACCAAACCCTGGACTAGCGGGGAGACCCAGTACTTC
.	.	TRBV7-9	12	TRBJ2-5	CASSRLQETQYF	TGTGCCAGCAGCCGCCTACAAGAGACCCAGTACTTC
.	.	TRBV7-2	11	TRBJ1-2	CASSSSYGYTF	TGTGCCAGCAGCTCTTCTTATGGCTACACCTTC
TRBD1	.	TRBV6-1	15	TRBJ1-5	CASSGETGHNQPQHF	TGTGCCAGCAGTGGGGAGACAGGGCACAATCAGCCCCAGCATTTT
.	.	TRBV11-1	14	TRBJ2-5	CASSFSTGRETQYF	TGTGCCAGCAGCTTCTCAACAGGGCGGGAGACCCAGTACTTC
.	.	TRBV7-2	13	TRBJ2-5	CASSRTFRETQYF	TGTGCCAGCAGCCGGACTTTTCGAGAGACCCAGTACTTC
.	.	TRBV7-9	15	TRBJ1-6	CASSYRAGLGSPLHF	TGTGCCAGCAGCTATAGGGCAGGGCTTGGGTCACCCCTCCACTTT
TRBD1	.	TRBV19	15	TRBJ2-5	CASTRGGQAEETQYF	TGTGCCAGTACCCGAGGGGGACAGGCGGAGGAGACCCAGTACTTC
.	.	TRBV19	15	TRBJ2-6	CASSPAGSGANGLTF	TGTGCCAGTAGTCCCGCAGGGTCTGGGGCCAACGGCCTGACTTTC
.	few	TRBV14	15	TRBJ2-2	CASSQGAGWTGELFF	TGTGCCAGCAGCCAAGGCGCAGGGTGGACCGGGGAGCTGTTTTTT
.	.	TRBV21-1	15	TRBJ2-7	CASSKAPGPDYEQYF	TGTGCCAGCAGCAAAGCCCCAGGGCCAGACTACGAGCAGTACTTC
.	.	TRBV6-6	15	TRBJ2-2	CASSEPGLNTGELFF	TGTGCCAGCAGTGAGCCGGGACTCAACACCGGGGAGCTGTTTTTT
.	.	TRBV5-1	15	TRBJ1-1	CASRTGGGEGVEAFF	TGCGCCAGCAGAACGGGGGGGGGCGAGGGGGTTGAAGCTTTCTTT
TRBD1	.	TRBV9	15	TRBJ2-3	CASSPRQGGTDTQYF	TGTGCCAGCAGCCCGAGACAGGGGGGCACAGATACGCAGTATTTT
TRBD2	.	TRBV7-9	13	TRBJ2-5	CASNRGVGETQYF	TGTGCCAGCAACCGGGGGGTGGGGGAGACCCAGTACTTC
TRBD1	.	TRBV6-6	14	TRBJ2-7	CASSPSQDRGLQYF	TGTGCCAGCAGTCCCTCCCAGGACAGGGGCCTACAGTACTTC
TRBD1	.	TRBV29-1	13	TRBJ1-2	CSVSGTGGYGYTF	TGCAGCGTGTCCGGGACAGGGGGCTATGGCTACACCTTC
TRBD1	.	TRBV7-9	16	TRBJ2-2	CASSPAGTGNTGELFF	TGTGCCAGCAGCCCAGCCGGGACAGGGAACACCGGGGAGCTGTTTTTT
TRBD1	.	TRBV5-1	17	TRBJ1-4	CASSLDGQGSTNEKLFF	TGCGCCAGCAGCTTGGACGGACAGGGGAGCACTAATGAAAAACTGTTTTTT
TRBD2	.	TRBV7-9	16	TRBJ2-1	CASRPLAEITYNEQFF	TGTGCCAGCAGACCCCTAGCGGAAATAACCTACAATGAGCAGTTCTTC
.	.	TRBV6-5	14	TRBJ1-2	CASSPRTVSSGYTF	TGTGCCAGCAGTCCTCGGACAGTTTCGTCGGGCTACACCTTC
.	.	TRBV7-9	13	TRBJ2-2	CASPGQNTGELFF	TGTGCCAGCCCGGGACAGAACACCGGGGAGCTGTTTTTT
.	.	TRBV6-5	14	TRBJ2-3	CASTSPTGTDTQYF	TGTGCCAGCACCTCCCCCACGGGCACAGATACGCAGTATTTT
.	.	TRBV29-1	11	TRBJ2-7	CSVEDSRAQYF	TGCAGCGTTGAAGACTCGAGGGCACAGTACTTC
TRBD1	.	TRBV4-1	18	TRBJ1-1	CASSQGKGQGAVGTEAFF	TGCGCCAGCAGCCAAGGGAAGGGGCAGGGGGCGGTGGGCACTGAAGCTTTCTTT
.	few	TRBV11-2	13	TRBJ1-6	CASSLDLGSPLHF	TGTGCCAGCAGCTTAGATCTCGGTTCACCCCTCCACTTT
TRBD1	.	TRBV7-6	16	TRBJ1-1	CASSRDRISLNTEAFF	TGTGCCAGCAGCCGGGACAGGATTTCCCTGAACACTGAAGCTTTCTTT
.	.	TRBV5-3	13	TRBJ2-7	CARSTGTSYEQYF	TGTGCCAGAAGCACCGGGACAAGCTACGAGCAGTACTTC
.	.	TRBV2	13	TRBJ2-7	CASRTGLPYEQYF	TGTGCCAGCAGGACGGGACTCCCCTACGAGCAGTACTTC
TRBD2	.	TRBV25-1	15	TRBJ2-1	CASSATSGYYNEQFF	TGTGCCAGCAGTGCGACTAGCGGGTATTACAATGAGCAGTTCTTC
TRBD1	.	TRBV11-2	16	TRBJ1-1	CASSLTAGGTNTEAFF	TGTGCCAGCAGCTTAACTGCAGGGGGGACGAACACTGAAGCTTTCTTT
.	.	TRBV30	15	TRBJ2-3	CAWSQGGEGTDTQYF	TGTGCCTGGAGTCAGGGGGGCGAAGGCACAGATACGCAGTATTTT
.	.	TRBV7-9	16	TRBJ1-3	CASSRRQAVSGNTIYF	TGTGCCAGCAGCCGTCGACAGGCCGTCTCTGGAAACACCATATATTTT
TRBD2	few	TRBV6-5	15	TRBJ2-1	CASRRKKRGWNEQFF	TGTGCCAGCAGGCGGAAGAAGCGGGGGTGGAATGAGCAGTTCTTC
.	.	TRBV11-2	16	TRBJ2-5	CASSPGTGMGSETQYF	TGTGCCAGCAGCCCGGGAACAGGGATGGGATCGGAGACCCAGTACTTC
.	.	TRBV30	13	TRBJ2-3	CAWRVWGADTQYF	TGTGCCTGGAGGGTGTGGGGGGCAGATACGCAGTATTTT